The clone carrying this T cell receptor beta chain has a single count. Profiling relied on immunoSEQ multiplex PCR, and the TCRdb table lists in-frame clones only, not all of them. The sample shows about 220,000 clones, around 94% of them seen only once. These data come from a study of control samples from healthy donors and cancer patients. CDR3 size: 15 residues. The junction had 5 bases not matched to a gene; V was cut back by 7 bases and J by 4 bases. Germline assignment: CDR1 SNHLY and CDR2 FYNNEI. This clonotype was sampled from a man over 45 in good health. The chain links TRBV2 to TRBJ1-3; 12 positions agree with TRBD1. What was sequenced was blood. CDR3 sequence (DNA): TGTGCCAGCACGTGGGACAGGGGGCGCGGAAACACCATATATTTT. The encoded protein is CASTWDRGRGNTIYF. The variable domain in full, with the rest retrieved from reference TRBV2 and TRBJ1-3, is EPEVTQTPSHQVTQMGQEVILRCVPISNHLYFYWYRQILGQKVEFLVSFYNNEISEKSEIFDDQFSVERPDGSNFTLKIRSTKLEDSAMYFCASTWDRGRGNTIYFGEGSWLTVV.